The next 13 T cell receptor beta chains were all read from a single sample in a study of OX40 agonist ivuxolimab in advanced cancers. Using immunoSEQ multiplex PCR, the repertoire was profiled, and TCRdb retains in-frame clones only, with some absent. The sample contains about 65,000 clones, about 89% of which appear only once. The sample here was CD4+ or CD8+ T cells sorted from blood, taken in a trial of the OX40 agonist ivuxolimab. The source of these receptors is an adult with an advanced solid tumor such as melanoma, head and neck, liver or kidney cancer.

This chain uses TRBV5-1 with TRBJ2-1; 11 bases line up with TRBD2. Germline V gives CDR1 SGHRS, CDR2 YFSETQ. V shed 7 bases and J 5 bases; nucleotides not matched to a gene: 5. This CDR3 region has 14 residues. CDR3 DNA: TGCGCCAGCGAAAGGACTAGCGGGCACAATGAGCAGTTCTTC. Protein product: CASERTSGHNEQFF. Variable domain in full (rest from reference TRBV5-1 and TRBJ2-1): KAGVTQTPRYLIKTRGQQVTLSCSPISGHRSVSWYQQTPGQGLQFLFEYFSETQRNKGNFPGRFSGRQFSNSRSEMNVSTLELGDSALYLCASERTSGHNEQFFGPGTRLTVL.

The chain is built from TRBV5-4 and TRBJ1-3; possible D gene TRBD1, 6 bases. The germline V and J ends were trimmed by 3 bases and 3 bases, with 10 bases remaining between them. Per the germline V gene, CDR1 is SGHNT and CDR2 is YYREEE (reference sequence). The CDR3 has 14 amino acids. The CDR3 loop is CASSSQGSGNTIYF. In DNA, the CDR3 is TGTGCCAGCAGCTCACAGGGTAGTGGAAACACCATATATTTT. The full variable domain, rest sourced from reference TRBV5-4 and TRBJ1-3, is ETGVTQSPTHLIKTRGQQVTLRCSSQSGHNTVSWYQQALGQGPQFIFQYYREEENGRGNFPPRFSGLQFPNYSSELNVNALELDDSALYLCASSSQGSGNTIYFGEGSWLTVV.

The chain's CDR3 is CASSPSGGPKETQYF. CDR3 in DNA: TGTGCCAGCAGCCCTAGCGGGGGGCCCAAAGAGACCCAGTACTTC. The rearrangement uses TRBV5-4 and TRBJ2-5; 11 positions match TRBD2. The CDR3 loop spans 15 amino acids. After removal of 4 bases from V and 3 bases from J, the junction contained 5 bases not matched to a gene. CDR1 and CDR2 (germline): SGHNT, YYREEE (reference sequence). Filled out from reference TRBV5-4 and TRBJ2-5, the complete variable domain reads ETGVTQSPTHLIKTRGQQVTLRCSSQSGHNTVSWYQQALGQGPQFIFQYYREEENGRGNFPPRFSGLQFPNYSSELNVNALELDDSALYLCASSPSGGPKETQYFGPGTRLLVL.

The chain joins TRBV30 to TRBJ2-4, with 10 bases aligning to TRBD1. Germline V gene data show CDR1 as GTSNPN and CDR2 as SVGIG (reference sequence). The ends lost 0 bases at V and 6 bases at J; junction bases unmatched: 5. The CDR3 extends over 15 amino acids. CDR3 protein: CAWSVGRTGGNIQYF. The CDR3 DNA follows: TGTGCCTGGAGTGTGGGTAGGACAGGGGGAAACATTCAGTACTTC. Full variable domain (outside the CDR3, taken from reference TRBV30 and TRBJ2-4): SQTIHQWPATLVQPVGSPLSLECTVEGTSNPNLYWYRQAAGRGLQLLFYSVGIGQISSEVPQNLSASRPQDRQFILSSKKLLLSDSGFYLCAWSVGRTGGNIQYFGAGTRLSVL.

The chain uses TRBV7-2 and TRBJ2-3; TRBD2 aligns across 10 bases. V was clipped by 5 bases and J by 4 bases; unmatched bases: 15. This CDR3 is built from 18 residues. CDR1 SGHTA and CDR2 FQGNSA come from the germline V gene. CDR3 loop: CASSPAPKLAGSADTQYF. As DNA, the CDR3 is TGTGCCAGCAGCCCCGCCCCCAAACTAGCGGGGTCGGCAGATACGCAGTATTTT.

The CDR3 protein is CASSNLQGYEQFF. The DNA of the CDR3 is TGTGCCAGCAGTAATTTACAGGGCTATGAGCAGTTCTTC. V gene TRBV7-9 combines with J gene TRBJ2-1, with D possibly being TRBD1 (6 bases). Trimming left V 6 bases short and J 8 bases short, with 14 bases between. Germline CDR1 SEHNR, CDR2 FQNEAQ (reference sequence). The CDR3 covers 13 residues.

CDR3 bases: TGTGCCAGCAGTGTAAGGGGTACAGGGGGCGGCTACAATGAGCAGTTCTTC. It translates to CASSVRGTGGGYNEQFF. The chain combines TRBV2 with TRBJ2-1; 9 bases are a match to TRBD1. Trimming at V came to 4 bases and at J to 3 bases, leaving 10 bases not matched to a gene. The CDR3 totals 17 residues. Germline V gene sequence: CDR1 SNHLY, CDR2 FYNNEI. The full variable domain, in which reference TRBV2 and TRBJ2-1 provide the parts outside the CDR3, is EPEVTQTPSHQVTQMGQEVILRCVPISNHLYFYWYRQILGQKVEFLVSFYNNEISEKSEIFDDQFSVERPDGSNFTLKIRSTKLEDSAMYFCASSVRGTGGGYNEQFFGPGTRLTVL.

This chain connects TRBV5-1 to TRBJ2-1; perhaps D is TRBD1 or TRBD2 (5 bases each). In germline, CDR1 is SGHRS, CDR2 YFSETQ. The CDR3 loop spans 15 amino acids. V lost 0 bases and J 7 bases, leaving 14 bases between the germline ends. CDR3 residues: CASSLAGAISNEQFF. The CDR3 DNA is TGCGCCAGCAGCTTGGCCGGGGCAATTTCTAATGAGCAGTTCTTC.

This chain connects TRBV5-6 to TRBJ1-5, with 9 bases fitting TRBD1. The V gene end was trimmed by 4 bases and the J gene end by 7 bases; junction bases not matched to a gene: 6. This CDR3 has 14 residues. CDR1 and CDR2 (germline): SGHDT, YYEEEE. The CDR3, as DNA: TGTGCCAGCAGCATAGGACAGGGGAGACAGCCCCAGCATTTT. Its translation: CASSIGQGRQPQHF.

This chain links TRBV11-3 with TRBJ2-1; tentative D call: TRBD2 (7 bases). The CDR3 runs 16 residues. V gave up 3 bases and J gave up 5 bases, with 17 bases separating them. Germline-derived CDR1 and CDR2 are SGHNT and YENEEA. CDR3 in amino acids: CASSFTHGGPHNEQFF. The CDR3 region has the DNA TGTGCCAGCAGCTTCACTCACGGGGGGCCCCACAATGAGCAGTTCTTC. Based on the CDR3 plus reference TRBV11-3 and TRBJ2-1, the full variable domain is EAGVVQSPRYKIIEKKQPVAFWCNPISGHNTLYWYLQNLGQGPELLIRYENEEAVDDSQLPKDRFSAERLKGVDSTLKIQPAELGDSAVYLCASSFTHGGPHNEQFFGPGTRLTVL.

V is TRBV5-1 and J is TRBJ2-7; 11 nucleotides align to TRBD2. The CDR3 spans 14 residues. CDR1 and CDR2 (germline): SGHRS, YFSETQ. Losses at the gene ends were 7 bases for V and 5 bases for J; bases not matched to a gene: 8. The CDR3 region has the DNA TGCGCCAGCGGGCCCACTAGCGGGAGCCACGAGCAGTACTTC. Encoded protein: CASGPTSGSHEQYF. The variable domain in full, with the rest retrieved from reference TRBV5-1 and TRBJ2-7, is KAGVTQTPRYLIKTRGQQVTLSCSPISGHRSVSWYQQTPGQGLQFLFEYFSETQRNKGNFPGRFSGRQFSNSRSEMNVSTLELGDSALYLCASGPTSGSHEQYFGPGTRLTVT.

The V gene is TRBV7-2, the J gene TRBJ2-7, with a tentative D call TRBD1 (6 bases). V lost 5 bases to trimming and J lost 4 bases, with 15 bases between them. The V gene's germline CDR1 is SGHTA and CDR2 FQGNSA. The CDR3 runs to 14 residues. CDR3 DNA: TGTGCCAGCAGCCTCCATGGGGGCATTTACGAGCAGTACTTC. The encoded protein is CASSLHGGIYEQYF.

About this clone itself: A read error may account for a junction end that differs from germline. The V and J genes are TRBV5-4 and TRBJ2-3; D is possibly TRBD2 (5 bases). There are 16 residues in the CDR3. CDR1 is SGHNT, CDR2 YYREEE, per germline (reference sequence). In nucleotides, the CDR3 is TGCGCCAGCAGCCAAGATAGGAGCGGTGCACAGAAAACGCAGTATTTT. Its protein product is CASSQDRSGAQKTQYF.